This TCR beta chain appears in the sequencing data of a study of T-cell reconstitution after alpha-beta-depleted transplantation in children. Trimming stripped 1 base from V and 8 bases from J, with 15 bases between. The CDR3 length is 15 residues. Germline loops: CDR1 SGHNT, CDR2 YENEEA. This clonotype has a handful of counts. Its antigen remains unidentified. General study points: There were some patients whose high TCRbeta diversity at day 60 came from surviving recipient T cells and thymic progenitors. About two months after transplant, alpha-beta T cells reportedly came from several hundred expanded graft clones. A year post-transplant, T-cell counts and diversity derived mostly from newly produced T cells.

TCRbeta library construction was performed incorporating unique molecular identifiers. One entry per CDR3 protein results from TCRdb running MiXCR on the PCR reads. There are approximately 650,000 distinct CDR3 sequences in the sample; about 12% occur only once, and around 0.76% lies in the top ten. This sequence originates from a girl aged 2 to 10 with congenital amegakaryocytic thrombocytopenia, due to receive a stem cell transplant. This chain links TRBV11-3 with TRBJ2-1, with D tentatively TRBD1 (6 bases). The sequencing here drew on PBMCs, taken before TCRalphabeta/CD19-depleted stem cell transplant. CDR3 nucleotides: TGTGCCAGCAGCTTAGTCGGGACACCAGGGGATGAGCAGTTCTTC. Translating it yields CASSLVGTPGDEQFF.